This TCR beta chain was profiled in a study of vaccination effects on CD4 cells after COVID-19. Germline values: CDR1 KGHSH, CDR2 LQKENI. V dropped 6 bases and J dropped 3; count of bases not matched to a gene: 8. The CDR3 runs to 15 residues. Repertoires were generated with immunoSEQ multiplex PCR, while TCRdb's copy carries only in-frame clones and drops some. The sample holds fewer than 75,000 clones; about 78% are singletons and the top ten take more than 4%. With regard to this clone: Its antigen is as yet unknown.

The authors isolated CD4+ T cells after around 10 days of culture. As their vaccination, participants received two doses of either BNT162b2 or mRNA-1273. No vaccinee had earlier SARS-CoV-2 infection, and nucleocapsid antibodies were negative. On day 3 and again on day 7, half the medium was replaced with IL-2 medium. V is TRBV18 and J is TRBJ1-2; 9 nucleotides line up with TRBD1. The material sequenced was CD4+ T cells from PBMCs cultured without peptide, taken after COVID-19 vaccination. The clonotype was recovered from a human donor who received a COVID-19 vaccine. CDR3: CASSRGTGNDYGYTF. DNA for the CDR3: TGTGCCAGCTCCCGCGGGACAGGGAATGACTATGGCTACACCTTC.